A single TCR beta chain is shown here with its context. RNA was extracted with the RNeasy kit, and a quantity of about 0.5 to 1 ug was reverse transcribed using random hexamers. TCRdb passed the immunoSEQ multiplex PCR reads through MiXCR, listing each CDR3 protein once. The repertoire holds roughly 190,000 distinct CDR3 sequences, with roughly 92% as singletons. This sample is drawn from a study of CD8 T cells in Susac syndrome. The CDR3 loop spans 16 amino acids. Trimming shortened V by 2 bases and J by 2 bases, and 15 bases separated the two germline ends. The chain couples TRBV12-3 or TRBV12-4 to TRBJ1-1; D not resolved. The sample taken for sequencing was CD4+ T cells from PBMCs. The source of this sequence is a human donor in good health. CDR3 bases: TGTGCCAGCAGTTTATTTAAGGGAGGGATTAACACTGAAGCTTTCTTT. Its protein product is CASSLFKGGINTEAFF.